The 32 T cell receptor beta chains below were found in one sample sequenced in a study of regulatory T cells in long-lasting Graves disease. Construction of TCR beta libraries relied on iRepertoire HTBI primers and on Arm-PCR targeting CDR3 regions. MiXCR was run by TCRdb on the multiplex PCR reads, yielding one entry per CDR3 protein. In the table there are under 300,000 distinct CDR3 sequences, around 17% of which are singletons. The time point was: newly diagnosed GD, antithyroid drugs for less than 3 months. TCR sequences were obtained from RNA taken from PBMCs. This material consisted of peripheral blood mononuclear cells (PBMCs), taken at new diagnosis, from a patient treated with antithyroid drugs. Receptors originate from a female donor with Graves disease.

The CDR3 sequence: CASSLWGGGGSYNEQFF. The CDR3 nucleotides read TGTGCCAGCAGCTTATGGGGGGGGGGGGGTTCCTACAATGAGCAGTTCTTC. V is TRBV7-2 and J is TRBJ2-1, with 7 nucleotides matching TRBD2. Germline-derived CDR1 and CDR2 are SGHTA and FQGNSA. CDR3 length equals 17 residues. V lost 2 bases, J lost 1 base, and 8 bases stayed unmatched.

This clonotype has at least ten counts. The J gene is TRBJ1-6, the V gene TRBV27, with a possible D match to TRBD1 (6 bases). Germline V gene data show CDR1 as MNHEY and CDR2 as SMNVEV (reference sequence). The V gene lost 5 bases and the J gene lost 1 base, with 9 bases spanning the gap. The CDR3 is made up of 15 amino acids. The CDR3 loop reads CASSPQGSYNSPLHF. CDR3 DNA sequence: TGTGCCAGCAGTCCACAGGGTTCCTATAATTCACCCCTCCACTTT.

This clonotype came up many times. This chain connects TRBV3-1 to TRBJ1-1; TRBD1 matches 7 bases. The CDR3 is made up of 14 amino acids. Germline V gene data show CDR1 as LGHDT and CDR2 as YNNKEL (reference sequence). V dropped 7 bases and J dropped 4; count of bases not matched to a gene: 9. CDR3 in DNA: TGTGCCAGCACCAAGACAGGGAGGGTCACTGAAGCTTTCTTT. Protein: CASTKTGRVTEAFF.

This clonotype was observed a few times. The CDR3 nucleotides read TGCAGTGCTAGCGACGCCAGACTAGCGGGAGGGCCAGATACGCAGTATTTT. It is translated as CSASDARLAGGPDTQYF. The gene calls are TRBV20-1 and TRBJ2-3, with TRBD2 matching over 14 bases. The V gene end was trimmed by 3 bases and the J gene end by 4 bases; junction bases not matched to a gene: 9. CDR1 and CDR2 (germline): DFQATT, SNEGSKA (reference sequence). The CDR3 is 17 amino acids.

The chain carries TRBV2 and TRBJ2-7, with D unclear. Germline CDR1 and CDR2: SNHLY and FYNNEI. The ends were cut back, 6 bases at V and 5 bases at J, with 5 bases in the middle. The CDR3 loop spans 10 amino acids. The CDR3 protein is CASRGHEQYF. For the CDR3, the DNA is TGTGCCAGCAGGGGTCACGAGCAGTACTTC. The variable domain in full, with the rest retrieved from reference TRBV2 and TRBJ2-7, is EPEVTQTPSHQVTQMGQEVILRCVPISNHLYFYWYRQILGQKVEFLVSFYNNEISEKSEIFDDQFSVERPDGSNFTLKIRSTKLEDSAMYFCASRGHEQYFGPGTRLTVT.

This clonotype was picked up many times. The chain uses TRBV11-2 and TRBJ2-5; TRBD2 is a possible D gene (5 bases). Trimming stripped 5 bases from V and 2 bases from J, with 6 bases between. This CDR3 has 12 amino acids. Germline V gene lookup returns CDR1 SGHAT and CDR2 FQNNGV. The DNA of the CDR3 is TGTGCCAGCAGCCGGGATCAAGAGACCCAGTACTTC. This translates into CASSRDQETQYF.

This clonotype was seen only a few times. The chain uses TRBV10-2 and TRBJ2-2; D is perhaps TRBD2 (6 bases). V lost 4 bases and J 3 bases, leaving 15 bases between the germline ends. The CDR3 spans 16 residues. Germline values: CDR1 WSHSY, CDR2 SAAADI. The CDR3 DNA is TGCGCCAGCAGTGTTAGGAGCGGGCGATACACCGGGGAGCTGTTTTTT. Encoded protein: CASSVRSGRYTGELFF.

In the case of this clonotype: This likely stems from a read error, as it lies one base from a far larger clone. The V gene is TRBV11-2, the J gene TRBJ2-7; 9 nucleotides align to TRBD1. The CDR3 is 15 amino acids. V gave up 5 bases and J gave up 7 bases; unmatched junction bases: 12. Germline CDR1 is SGHAT and CDR2 is FQNNGV. The CDR3 nucleotides are TGTGCCAGCAGCCGGCGACAGGGGGGGGGCAATGAGCAGTACTTC. The encoded protein is CASSRRQGGGNEQYF. The full variable domain, with the rest looked up from reference TRBV11-2 and TRBJ2-7, is EAGVAQSPRYKIIEKRQSVAFWCNPISGHATLYWYQQILGQGPKLLIQFQNNGVVDDSQLPKDRFSAERLKGVDSTLKIQPAKLEDSAVYLCASSRRQGGGNEQYFGPGTRLTVT.

The rearrangement uses TRBV29-1 and TRBJ2-5, with 8 bases matching TRBD1. Trimming at V came to 7 bases and at J to 5 bases, leaving 12 bases not matched to a gene. The CDR3 has 14 residues. Germline loops: CDR1 SQVTM, CDR2 ANQGSEA. CDR3 nucleotide sequence: TGCAGCGATACTCCAGGGGGCGCGGGGGAGACCCAGTACTTC. Translated, it gives CSDTPGGAGETQYF.

V and J are TRBV11-2 and TRBJ1-1, with 11 bases that match TRBD1. Per the germline V gene, CDR1 is SGHAT and CDR2 is FQNNGV. Losses at the gene ends were 1 base for V and 6 bases for J; bases not matched to a gene: 4. CDR3 length: 15 residues. The CDR3: CASSLGTGGIAEAFF. DNA of the CDR3: TGTGCCAGCAGCTTAGGGACAGGGGGCATCGCTGAAGCTTTCTTT. The variable domain in full, completed from reference TRBV11-2 and TRBJ1-1, reads EAGVAQSPRYKIIEKRQSVAFWCNPISGHATLYWYQQILGQGPKLLIQFQNNGVVDDSQLPKDRFSAERLKGVDSTLKIQPAKLEDSAVYLCASSLGTGGIAEAFFGQGTRLTVV.

This clonotype was counted at least ten times. The V call is TRBV7-3, the J call TRBJ1-5, with 9 bases fitting TRBD1. V gave up 11 bases and J gave up 1 base; unmatched junction bases: 12. The germline gives CDR1 SGHTA, CDR2 FQGTGA. The CDR3 length is 16 residues. Written as DNA, the CDR3 is TGTGCCTTTCAGAACAGGGGGCGGTCGAGCAATCAGCCCCAGCATTTT. The encoded protein is CAFQNRGRSSNQPQHF.

At least ten counts were recorded for this clonotype. The V call is TRBV20-1, the J call TRBJ2-1; a weak D match, TRBD2 (6 bases). With 6 bases removed from V and 4 bases from J, the gap between germline ends came to 16 bases. CDR1 is DFQATT, CDR2 SNEGSKA, per germline (reference sequence). This CDR3 has 14 residues. CDR3 in DNA: TGCAGTGCGATGGGTCGGGAGCAATACAATGAGCAGTTCTTC. This codes for CSAMGREQYNEQFF.

The chain uses TRBV5-5 and TRBJ2-7; TRBD1 agrees at 8 bases. In germline, CDR1 is SGHKS, CDR2 YYEKEE (reference sequence). With 5 bases clipped from V and 5 bases from J, the junction kept 9 bases outside the gene matches. This CDR3 region has 14 residues. CDR3 in amino acids: CASSSGTGFDEQYF. The CDR3 DNA is TGTGCCAGCAGTTCCGGGACAGGATTCGACGAGCAGTACTTC.

There are many counts of this clonotype. This chain links TRBV19 with TRBJ2-1; TRBD1 might be the D (6 bases). Germline V gives CDR1 LNHDA, CDR2 SQIVND (reference sequence). This CDR3 is built from 17 residues. V was pared by 7 bases and J by 2 bases, with 21 bases between. CDR3: CASMGQWPLDAYNEQFF. The CDR3, as DNA: TGTGCCAGTATGGGACAATGGCCCTTGGACGCCTACAATGAGCAGTTCTTC.

The chain couples TRBV20-1 to TRBJ2-7; TRBD1 aligns across 8 bases. V lost 0 bases and J lost 7; bases outside the gene matches: 8. The CDR3 has 14 amino acids. CDR1 DFQATT and CDR2 SNEGSKA come from the germline V gene (reference sequence). This CDR3 reads CSARDGDRREEQYF. The CDR3 DNA follows: TGCAGTGCTAGAGATGGGGACAGGAGAGAAGAGCAGTACTTC.

This clonotype was seen ten or more times. The chain is built from TRBV20-1 and TRBJ2-7; 13 positions match TRBD2. V was clipped by 3 bases and J by 5 bases; unmatched bases: 7. In germline, CDR1 is DFQATT, CDR2 SNEGSKA (reference sequence). The CDR3 contains 15 residues. CDR3: CSARTSGRSVHEQYF. The CDR3 DNA follows: TGCAGTGCTAGGACTAGCGGGAGGTCGGTCCACGAGCAGTACTTC.

This clonotype was observed at least ten times. The chain carries TRBV24-1 and TRBJ2-2, with no clear D. CDR1 and CDR2 (germline): KGHDR, SFDVKD. Trimming removed 9 bases at V and 1 base at J, with 11 bases between. The CDR3 contains 14 residues. The CDR3 nucleotides read TGTGCCACCGGTCCCTGGGTGAACACCGGGGAGCTGTTTTTT. It translates to CATGPWVNTGELFF.

As to this clonotype: The junction differs from germline at one of its ends, possibly a read error. The V call is TRBV30, the J call TRBJ2-7, with D possibly matching TRBD2 (6 bases). The CDR3 is 11 amino acids. Looked up from germline, CDR1 is GTSNPN and CDR2 is SVGIG (reference sequence). CDR3 in DNA: TGTGCCTGGAGTGTTGCGGGACGGACCCTTTTC. It codes for CAWSVAGRTLF. The variable domain in full, completed from reference TRBV30 and TRBJ2-7, reads SQTIHQWPATLVQPVGSPLSLECTVEGTSNPNLYWYRQAAGRGLQLLFYSVGIGQISSEVPQNLSASRPQDRQFILSSKKLLLSDSGFYLCAWSVAGRTLFGPGTRLTVT.

This clonotype was detected only a few times. One base away lies a much larger clone, so this may be a sequencing read error. The CDR3, as DNA: TGTGCCAGCAGTCTCTTCCCGAGGACGACTGAAGCTTTCTTT. This codes for CASSLFPRTTEAFF. V is TRBV28 and J is TRBJ1-1; D is unresolved. Trimming stripped 5 bases from V and 5 bases from J, with 15 bases between. CDR1 and CDR2 (germline): MDHEN, SYDVKM. CDR3 size: 14 residues.

V and J are TRBV6-9 and TRBJ2-1, with D maybe TRBD2 (5 bases). Trimming removed 3 bases at V and 6 bases at J, with 9 bases between. CDR3 size: 13 residues. Germline CDR1 MNHGY, CDR2 SVAAGI. CDR3 in amino acids: CASSYSGINEQFF. The CDR3 bases are TGTGCCAGCAGTTACTCCGGGATCAATGAGCAGTTCTTC.

At least ten counts were recorded for this clonotype. The chain combines TRBV7-9 with TRBJ2-1; possibly TRBD2 for D (5 bases). CDR1 and CDR2 from the germline V gene are SEHNR and FQNEAQ (reference sequence). Trimming took 1 base from V and 8 from J, leaving 12 bases between them. The CDR3 extends over 14 amino acids. CDR3 protein: CASSLEAVDDEQFF. The CDR3 coding sequence is TGTGCCAGCAGCTTAGAAGCGGTGGACGATGAGCAGTTCTTC.

Regarding this clonotype: A far larger clone is just one base off, so this is likely a read error. The V gene is TRBV6-2 or TRBV6-3, the J gene TRBJ2-3, with D unresolved. The J call may be wrong; the DNA end is better matched by TRBJ1-5. The CDR3 covers 16 residues. Germline V lookup: CDR1 MNHEY, CDR2 SVGEGT. This CDR3 reads CAISDPLAGSTDTQHF. CDR3 nucleotides: TGTGCCATCAGTGATCCACTAGCGGGAAGCACAGATACGCAGCATTTT.

This clonotype was observed many times. The chain combines TRBV6-1 with TRBJ1-2, with D perhaps TRBD1 (5 bases). CDR1 and CDR2 (germline): MNHNS, SASEGT. V was trimmed by 7 bases and J by 2 bases, leaving 14 bases between them. The CDR3 totals 14 residues. This CDR3 reads CASTIWGGNYGYTF. CDR3 nucleotides: TGTGCCAGCACGATTTGGGGGGGGAACTATGGCTACACCTTC.

This clonotype came up many times. The chain employs TRBV5-6 and TRBJ1-2; no reliable D call. CDR1 and CDR2 (germline): SGHDT, YYEEEE. V shed 3 bases and J shed 6 bases, with 12 bases lying between them. There are 13 residues in the CDR3. The CDR3 DNA is TGTGCCAGCAGCTCGGCGGGTACGGATGGCTACACCTTC. As protein: CASSSAGTDGYTF.

The sample holds many counts of this clonotype. The chain carries TRBV6-5 and TRBJ2-1, with 13 bases lining up with TRBD2. CDR1 is MNHEY, CDR2 SVGAGI, per germline. This CDR3 contains 16 residues. The V gene end was trimmed by 2 bases and the J gene end by 8 bases; junction bases not matched to a gene: 6. CDR3 sequence (DNA): TGTGCCAGCAGTTACCCGGCACTAGCGGGAGGGTATGAGCAGTTCTTC. Translated, it gives CASSYPALAGGYEQFF.

The chain's CDR3 is CASRDPGQMAKNIQYF. CDR3 sequence (DNA): TGTGCCAGCAGGGACCCGGGACAGATGGCCAAAAACATTCAGTACTTC. The chain recombines TRBV12-3 or TRBV12-4 with TRBJ2-4; TRBD1 aligns across 7 bases. The CDR3 covers 16 residues. The V and J ends lost 6 bases and 1 base, in that order; junction bases with no gene match: 9.

This clonotype has ten or more counts. The V and J genes are TRBV7-2 and TRBJ1-2; D is unclear. The V gene's germline CDR1 is SGHTA and CDR2 FQGNSA. This CDR3 is 13 amino acids long. Trimming stripped 2 bases from V and 4 bases from J, with 8 bases between. CDR3 loop: CASSLREFYGYTF. In nucleotides, the CDR3 is TGTGCCAGCAGCTTAAGGGAGTTCTATGGCTACACCTTC.

This clonotype appeared many times. The gene calls are TRBV28 and TRBJ1-1; D unclear. Trimming left V 7 bases short and J 2 bases short, with 8 bases between. The CDR3 length is 12 residues. In germline, CDR1 is MDHEN, CDR2 SYDVKM. The CDR3 sequence: CASNEGNTEAFF. The CDR3 nucleotides are TGTGCCAGCAACGAAGGAAACACTGAAGCTTTCTTT.

In this sample, this clonotype turned up many times. The chain combines TRBV7-8 with TRBJ2-1; 8 bases fit TRBD2. There are 16 residues in the CDR3. Losses at the gene ends were 7 bases for V and 3 bases for J; bases not matched to a gene: 11. CDR1 SGHVS and CDR2 FQNEAQ come from the germline V gene. CDR3 nucleotide sequence: TGTGCCAGCACCACCCGAAGCGGGAGCGGCTACAATGAGCAGTTCTTC. As protein: CASTTRSGSGYNEQFF.

The table lists this clonotype with many counts. The chain carries TRBV12-3 or TRBV12-4 and TRBJ2-1, with D possibly TRBD2 on 7 matching bases. This CDR3 spans 13 amino acids. V was pared by 6 bases and J by 10 bases, with 16 bases between. CDR3 DNA sequence: TGTGCCAGCAGCTCTATCGGGGGGCCCGAGCAGTTCTTC. This codes for CASSSIGGPEQFF.

This clonotype was counted many times. V gene TRBV11-2 combines with J gene TRBJ2-1, with D possibly being TRBD1 (5 bases). CDR3 length: 13 amino acids. V was pared by 3 bases and J by 10 bases, with 13 bases between. Germline assignment: CDR1 SGHAT and CDR2 FQNNGV. The CDR3 is CASSLYQGAEQFF. CDR3 nucleotide sequence: TGTGCCAGCAGCTTGTATCAGGGTGCCGAGCAGTTCTTC.

This clonotype was seen repeatedly, ten times or more. The V gene is TRBV19, the J gene TRBJ1-1, with a tentative D call TRBD1 (5 bases). The length of the CDR3 is 14 residues. V was pared by 4 bases and J by 4 bases, with 13 bases between. The germline gives CDR1 LNHDA, CDR2 SQIVND (reference sequence). This CDR3 is CASSKGLPFTEAFF. CDR3 coding DNA: TGTGCCAGTAGTAAGGGGTTGCCCTTCACTGAAGCTTTCTTT.